Below are 5 T cell receptor beta chains sequenced from a single sample in a study of PD-L1 blockade in urothelial cancer. Profiled with immunoSEQ multiplex PCR; TCRdb holds only in-frame clones, not every one. The sample consists of some 110,000 clones, around 93% of them appearing once. The time point was: peripheral blood 6 weeks after treatment start. This sample comprised PBMCs, obtained around atezolizumab (anti-PD-L1) treatment. The receptors were gathered from a man aged 60 to 69 with urothelial cancer.

The V gene is TRBV4-2, the J gene TRBJ2-7, with 10 bases that match TRBD2. Per the germline V gene, CDR1 is LGHNA and CDR2 is YNFKEQ. This CDR3 is built from 15 residues. Unmatched junction bases numbered 11, after V lost 7 bases and J lost 5 bases. CDR3 sequence (DNA): TGTGCCAGCACAGCTTTAGCGGGGGGCCCCCACGAGCAGTACTTC. Translation: CASTALAGGPHEQYF.

This clone was detected only once. The chain carries TRBV14 and TRBJ2-3; D is unresolved. CDR1 and CDR2 (germline): SGHDN, FVKESK. The germline V and J ends were trimmed by 1 base and 8 bases, with 10 bases remaining between them. There are 13 residues in the CDR3. Here the CDR3 DNA reads TGTGCCAGCAGCCAAGCCCGGGTCGGTACGCAGTATTTT. It translates to CASSQARVGTQYF.

The chain uses TRBV27 and TRBJ1-2; D gene ambiguous. The CDR3 covers 13 residues. Germline values: CDR1 MNHEY, CDR2 SMNVEV (reference sequence). V shed 5 bases and J shed 7 bases, with 14 bases lying between them. CDR3 nucleotides: TGTGCCAGCAGTGTGACGGGTAGCTTTGGCTACACCTTC. It specifies CASSVTGSFGYTF.

Here the CDR3 reads CASSQDPVRAGDEQYF. CDR3 DNA sequence: TGCGCCAGCAGCCAAGATCCTGTGAGGGCGGGGGACGAGCAGTACTTC. The chain has TRBV4-3 and TRBJ2-7, with TRBD2 matching over 7 bases. The CDR3 spans 16 residues. CDR1 is LGHNA, CDR2 YSLEER, per germline. J was trimmed by 5 bases and V by 0 bases; bases with no gene match: 10.

V and J are TRBV7-8 and TRBJ1-1; maybe TRBD1 (6 bases). Trimming shortened V by 5 bases and J by 3 bases, and 13 bases separated the two germline ends. The CDR3 runs 14 residues. Germline lookup yields CDR1 SGHVS and CDR2 FQNEAQ. CDR3 amino acids: CASSQQGGDTEAFF. The CDR3 region has the DNA TGTGCCAGCAGCCAACAGGGTGGAGACACTGAAGCTTTCTTT.